The sample holds a few counts of the clone carrying this T cell receptor (beta chain). Its antigen is still unknown. Losses at the gene ends were 2 bases for V and 5 bases for J; bases not matched to a gene: 9. The germline V gene encodes CDR1 PRHDT and CDR2 FYEKMQ (reference sequence). There are 16 residues in the CDR3. RNA extraction gave at least 5 micrograms of total RNA per sample. PCR was performed a second time for 7 to 11 cycles using a sample-barcoded 5' primer and a J-beta primer mix. TCRdb ran MiXCR on the 5' RACE reads and lists one entry per CDR3 protein. This repertoire shows approximately 880,000 distinct CDR3 sequences, under 50% found once; its top ten account for roughly 12%. These data are taken from a study of blood T cells in healthy people across ages. Findings of the study overall: Roughly linear age-related decline in beta diversity appeared, significant by age about 37. CMV status of donors was unknown, possibly confounding expanded clonotype changes. Estimates of diversity drawn from one million T cells were considered underestimates.

V usage is TRBV13 and J usage is TRBJ2-7; 10 bases fit TRBD1. Sequenced: blood. This TCR was recovered from a man aged 25 to 40 in good health. The CDR3 DNA reads as TGTGCCAGCAGCTTACCCGGGACAGGGGACGACCACGAGCAGTACTTC. The encoded protein is CASSLPGTGDDHEQYF.